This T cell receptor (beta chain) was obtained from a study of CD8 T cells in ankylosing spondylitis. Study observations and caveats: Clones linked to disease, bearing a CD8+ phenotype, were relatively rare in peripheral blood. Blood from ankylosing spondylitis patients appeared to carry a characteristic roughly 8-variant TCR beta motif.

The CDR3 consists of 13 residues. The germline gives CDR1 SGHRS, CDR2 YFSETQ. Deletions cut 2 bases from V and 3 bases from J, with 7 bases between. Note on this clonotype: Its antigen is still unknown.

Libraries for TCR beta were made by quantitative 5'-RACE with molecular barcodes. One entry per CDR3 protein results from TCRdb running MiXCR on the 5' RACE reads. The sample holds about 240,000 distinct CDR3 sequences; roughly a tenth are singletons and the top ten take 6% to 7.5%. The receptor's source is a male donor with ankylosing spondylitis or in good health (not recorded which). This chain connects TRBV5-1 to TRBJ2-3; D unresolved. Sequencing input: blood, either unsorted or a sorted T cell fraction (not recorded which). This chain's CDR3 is CASSFPETDTQYF. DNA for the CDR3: TGCGCCAGCAGCTTTCCCGAGACAGATACGCAGTATTTT.